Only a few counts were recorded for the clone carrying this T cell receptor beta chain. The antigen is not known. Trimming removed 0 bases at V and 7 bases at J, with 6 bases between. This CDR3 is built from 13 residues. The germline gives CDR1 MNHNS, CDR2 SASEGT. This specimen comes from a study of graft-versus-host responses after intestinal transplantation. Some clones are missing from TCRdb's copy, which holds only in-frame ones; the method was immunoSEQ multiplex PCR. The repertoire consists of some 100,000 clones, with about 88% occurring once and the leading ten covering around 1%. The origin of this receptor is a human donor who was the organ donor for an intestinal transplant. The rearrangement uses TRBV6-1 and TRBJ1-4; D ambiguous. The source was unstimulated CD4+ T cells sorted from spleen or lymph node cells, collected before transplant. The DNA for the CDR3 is TGTGCCAGCAGTGAAGCCTCACTTGAAAAACTGTTTTTT. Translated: CASSEASLEKLFF.